One and the same sample provided the 15 T cell receptor beta chains below, sequenced in a study of shared clonotypes between healthy human individuals. Measured with immunoSEQ multiplex PCR; TCRdb has only the in-frame clones, and not every one. The repertoire holds about 960,000 clones, approximately 80% seen once, with nearly 1.5% in the top ten. Source material: memory CD4+ T cells sorted from blood. Stated subset: CD45RA-negative fraction. The source is a man between 18 and 35 years old in good health.

The genes are TRBV28 and TRBJ2-7; 7 bases fit TRBD1. The germline V gene has CDR1 MDHEN and CDR2 SYDVKM. The junction had 5 bases not matched to a gene; V was cut back by 6 bases and J by 3 bases. The CDR3 contains 13 residues. The CDR3 sequence is CASRTGSVYEQYF. Written as DNA, the CDR3 is TGTGCCAGCAGGACAGGGAGCGTCTACGAGCAGTACTTC.

The V call is TRBV7-2, the J call TRBJ2-6; 7 bases match TRBD2. The CDR3 sequence is 17 residues long. The V segment lost 2 bases and the J segment 0 bases; nucleotides outside the gene matches: 4. Germline CDR1 reads SGHTA; CDR2 reads FQGNSA. Written as DNA, the CDR3 is TGTGCCAGCAGCTTAAGAGGGAGGGCCTCTGGGGCCAACGTCCTGACTTTC. Protein: CASSLRGRASGANVLTF.

A word on this clone: The sample holds other DNA sequences that translate to the same CDR3. The chain uses TRBV7-2 and TRBJ2-1; 7 nucleotides match TRBD1. V lost 5 bases to trimming and J lost 7 bases; unmatched junction nucleotides: 2. Per germline, CDR1 SGHTA and CDR2 FQGNSA. The CDR3 contains 12 residues. Here the CDR3 DNA reads TGTGCCAGCAGCCCGACAGGGAATGAGCAGTTCTTC. Translation gives CASSPTGNEQFF.

CDR3 loop: CASSQSPGTVMTEAFF. The CDR3 DNA is TGTGCCAGCAGCCAGAGCCCCGGGACAGTCATGACTGAAGCTTTCTTT. J is TRBJ1-1 and V is TRBV14; 7 bases are a match to TRBD1. The CDR3 has 16 amino acids. V lost 3 bases and J lost 5; bases outside the gene matches: 12. CDR1 is SGHDN, CDR2 FVKESK, per germline.

This clone was seen a few times. This chain uses TRBV4-3 with TRBJ1-6; the D gene is possibly TRBD1 (6 bases). The germline CDR1 and CDR2 sequences are LGHNA and YSLEER. V was pared by 5 bases and J by 6 bases, with 14 bases between. The CDR3 runs to 15 residues. The CDR3: CASSAPDRSNSPLHF. In DNA, the CDR3 is TGCGCCAGCAGCGCCCCTGACAGGTCTAATTCACCCCTCCACTTT.

This clone was seen just once. J is TRBJ2-6 and V is TRBV2; no clear D. Germline lookup yields CDR1 SNHLY and CDR2 FYNNEI. V lost 8 bases to trimming and J lost 0 bases, with 17 bases between them. This CDR3 region has 17 residues. CDR3 sequence: CASSPRQGRSGANVLTF. CDR3 sequence (DNA): TGTGCCAGCTCTCCGCGACAAGGGCGCTCTGGGGCCAACGTCCTGACTTTC.

The genes are TRBV5-1 and TRBJ2-2; 9 nucleotides line up with TRBD1. V was pared by 4 bases and J by 6 bases, with 7 bases of the junction left unmatched. There are 15 residues in the CDR3. From germline, CDR1 is SGHRS and CDR2 YFSETQ. CDR3 protein: CASSAGTGIAGELFF. The CDR3 DNA is TGCGCCAGCAGCGCCGGGACAGGGATAGCCGGGGAGCTGTTTTTT.

This chain connects TRBV6-1 to TRBJ1-6; D is unresolved. CDR3 size: 13 residues. Trimming stripped 7 bases from V and 9 bases from J, with 13 bases between. The V gene's germline CDR1 is MNHNS and CDR2 SASEGT. The CDR3 DNA sequence: TGTGCCAGCACGGCGGACCTTAGTTCACCCCTCCACTTT. It yields the protein CASTADLSSPLHF.

This clone occurred many times. The chain carries TRBV25-1 and TRBJ2-3, with a possible D match to TRBD1 (6 bases). Germline assignment: CDR1 MGHDK and CDR2 SYGVNS. The CDR3 contains 14 residues. Trimming left V 5 bases short and J 0 bases short, with 9 bases between. CDR3 amino acids: CASSPDSSTDTQYF. Written as DNA, the CDR3 is TGTGCCAGCAGTCCGGACAGTAGCACAGATACGCAGTATTTT. The whole variable domain, filled in from reference TRBV25-1 and TRBJ2-3, reads EADIYQTPRYLVIGTGKKITLECSQTMGHDKMYWYQQDPGMELHLIHYSYGVNSTEKGDLSSESTVSRIRTEHFPLTLESARPSHTSQYLCASSPDSSTDTQYFGPGTRLTVL.

V gene TRBV10-2 combines with J gene TRBJ2-6, with 9 bases matching TRBD1. Trimming removed 2 bases from V and 2 bases from J; junction bases left unmatched: 4. Germline lookup yields CDR1 WSHSY and CDR2 SAAADI. The CDR3 length is 17 residues. The CDR3 protein is CASSERRDRAGANVLTF. The CDR3 DNA reads TGCGCCAGCAGTGAGCGCCGGGACAGGGCTGGGGCCAACGTCCTGACTTTC.

The sample holds one count of this clone. This sequence joins TRBV6-1 and TRBJ1-1; possible D gene TRBD1, 6 bases. The V end was cut by 10 bases, the J end by 0 bases, with 12 bases between. There are 13 residues in the CDR3. In germline, CDR1 is MNHNS, CDR2 SASEGT. CDR3: CATWDTMNTEAFF. The CDR3 DNA reads as TGTGCCACCTGGGACACTATGAACACTGAAGCTTTCTTT.

This chain joins TRBV6-5 and TRBJ2-4, with D possibly called TRBD1 or TRBD2 (5 bases each). Per the germline V gene, CDR1 is MNHEY and CDR2 is SVGAGI. The CDR3 is 14 amino acids. V lost 0 bases and J lost 9, with 12 bases in between. The CDR3 sequence is CASSYSGTNPIQYF. CDR3 DNA: TGTGCCAGCAGTTACTCCGGGACCAACCCCATTCAGTACTTC.

The chain employs TRBV6-6 and TRBJ2-1, with D possibly matching TRBD2 (7 bases). This CDR3 comprises 16 residues. V was shortened by 5 bases and J by 6 bases, with 20 bases between the two germline ends. Germline V gene sequence: CDR1 MNHNY, CDR2 SVGAGI (reference sequence). The CDR3 spells CASSRLGGAIGNEQFF. CDR3 nucleotide sequence: TGTGCCAGCAGTCGCCTGGGGGGGGCTATAGGCAATGAGCAGTTCTTC.

Concerning this clone itself: Different DNA sequences within this sample yield the same CDR3. The chain is built from TRBV18 and TRBJ2-7; D is ambiguous. CDR1 KGHSH and CDR2 LQKENI come from the germline V gene. The germline V and J ends were trimmed by 0 bases and 3 bases, with 6 bases remaining between them. This CDR3 comprises 13 residues. CDR3 protein: CASSPPVGYEQYF. In DNA, the CDR3 is TGTGCCAGCTCACCACCGGTCGGCTACGAGCAGTACTTC.

J is TRBJ2-7 and V is TRBV6-6, with D perhaps matching TRBD1 (6 bases). V was pared by 6 bases and J by 3 bases, with 18 bases between. Germline CDR1 and CDR2: MNHNY and SVGAGI (reference sequence). CDR3 length: 15 residues. The CDR3 DNA sequence: TGTGCCAGCAGCCCTACCCGGGACAAGTACTACGAGCAGTACTTC. It specifies CASSPTRDKYYEQYF.